The clone carrying this TCR beta chain was seen a few times. The antigen is not known. Of the isolated RNA, all was reverse transcribed, and so the sequenced material was expressed TCRB transcripts. Libraries were prepared by immunoSEQ multiplex PCR; TCRdb keeps only in-frame clonotypes and omits some of them. The sample consists of 310,000 or so clones, roughly 8% of them appearing once. Trimming pared 3 bases from V and 7 bases from J, leaving 10 bases between. This CDR3 is 13 amino acids long. Germline V gives CDR1 MNHNY, CDR2 SVGAGI (reference sequence). The entry originates in a study of beta chain features in type 1 diabetes. Whole-study results and caveats: Among all four CD4+ subsets, Type 1 diabetes patients had TCRB CDR3s that were moderately but significantly shorter.

The V gene is TRBV6-6, the J gene TRBJ1-5; D perhaps matches TRBD1 (5 bases). The source is a woman under 30 in good health. What was sequenced was central memory CD4+ T cells from blood. DNA of the CDR3: TGTGCCAGCAGTTATGGGGCGGACCAGCCCCAGCATTTT. It codes for CASSYGADQPQHF.